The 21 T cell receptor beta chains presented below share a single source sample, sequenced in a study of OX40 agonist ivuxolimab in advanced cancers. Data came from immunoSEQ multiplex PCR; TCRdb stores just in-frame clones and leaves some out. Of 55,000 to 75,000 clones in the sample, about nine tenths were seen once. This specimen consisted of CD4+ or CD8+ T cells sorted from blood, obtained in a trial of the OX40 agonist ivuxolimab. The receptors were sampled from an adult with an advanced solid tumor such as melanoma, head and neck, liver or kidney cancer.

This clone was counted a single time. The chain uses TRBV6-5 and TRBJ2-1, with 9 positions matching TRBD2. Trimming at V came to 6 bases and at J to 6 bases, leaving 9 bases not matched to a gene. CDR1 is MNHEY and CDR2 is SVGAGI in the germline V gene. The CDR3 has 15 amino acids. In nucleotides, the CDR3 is TGTGCCAGCAGCGCTCTAGCGGGACCCTCCAATGAGCAGTTCTTC. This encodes CASSALAGPSNEQFF.

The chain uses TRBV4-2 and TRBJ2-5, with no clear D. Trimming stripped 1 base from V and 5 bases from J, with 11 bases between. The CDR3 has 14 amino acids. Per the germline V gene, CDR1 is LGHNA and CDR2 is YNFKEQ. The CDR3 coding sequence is TGTGCCAGCAGCCAAGGTGGGCTCACGGAGACCCAGTACTTC. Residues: CASSQGGLTETQYF.

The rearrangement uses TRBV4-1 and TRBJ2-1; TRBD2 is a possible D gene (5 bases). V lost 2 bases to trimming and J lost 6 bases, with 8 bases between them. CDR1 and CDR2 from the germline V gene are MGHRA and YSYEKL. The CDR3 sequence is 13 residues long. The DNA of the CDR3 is TGCGCCAGCAGCCAAAAGAGGGCCAATGAGCAGTTCTTC. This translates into CASSQKRANEQFF.

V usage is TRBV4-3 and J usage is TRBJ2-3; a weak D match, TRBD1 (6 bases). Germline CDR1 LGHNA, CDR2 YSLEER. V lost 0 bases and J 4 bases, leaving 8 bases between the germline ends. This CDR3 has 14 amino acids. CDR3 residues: CASSQDRTADTQYF. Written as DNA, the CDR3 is TGCGCCAGCAGCCAAGATCGGACAGCAGATACGCAGTATTTT.

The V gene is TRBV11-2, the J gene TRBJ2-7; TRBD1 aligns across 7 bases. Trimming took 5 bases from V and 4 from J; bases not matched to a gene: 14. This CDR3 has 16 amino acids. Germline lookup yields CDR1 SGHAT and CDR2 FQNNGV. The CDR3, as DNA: TGTGCCAGCAGCCCGATGTTTGGACAGGCGTTATACGAGCAGTACTTC. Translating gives CASSPMFGQALYEQYF. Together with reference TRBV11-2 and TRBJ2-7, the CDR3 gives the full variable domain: EAGVAQSPRYKIIEKRQSVAFWCNPISGHATLYWYQQILGQGPKLLIQFQNNGVVDDSQLPKDRFSAERLKGVDSTLKIQPAKLEDSAVYLCASSPMFGQALYEQYFGPGTRLTVT.

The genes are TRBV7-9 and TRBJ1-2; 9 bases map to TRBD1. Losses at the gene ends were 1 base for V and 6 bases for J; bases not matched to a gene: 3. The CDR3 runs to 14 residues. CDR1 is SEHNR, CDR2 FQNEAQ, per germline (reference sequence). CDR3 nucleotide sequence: TGTGCCAGCAGCTTAGTGGGACAGGGTGATGGCTACACCTTC. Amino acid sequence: CASSLVGQGDGYTF.

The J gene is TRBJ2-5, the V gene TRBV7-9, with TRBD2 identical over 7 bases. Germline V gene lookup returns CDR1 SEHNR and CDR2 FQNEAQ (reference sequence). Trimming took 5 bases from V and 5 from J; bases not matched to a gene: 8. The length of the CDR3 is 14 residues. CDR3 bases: TGTGCCAGCAGCACCAGCGGGGTGCGGGAGACCCAGTACTTC. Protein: CASSTSGVRETQYF.

The CDR3 sequence is CSVSLAGRPYEQYF. DNA of the CDR3: TGCAGCGTCTCCCTAGCGGGACGCCCCTACGAGCAGTACTTC. V gene TRBV29-1 combines with J gene TRBJ2-7; 9 bases are shared with TRBD2. The CDR3 covers 14 residues. The J segment lost 2 bases and the V segment lost 6 bases, leaving 8 bases of the junction unmatched. The germline V gene has CDR1 SQVTM and CDR2 ANQGSEA.

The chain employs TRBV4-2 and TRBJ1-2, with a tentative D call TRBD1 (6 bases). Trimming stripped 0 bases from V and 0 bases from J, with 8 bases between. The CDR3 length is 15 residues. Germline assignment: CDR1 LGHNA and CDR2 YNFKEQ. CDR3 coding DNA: TGTGCCAGCAGCCAAGATCAGGGGTCTAACTATGGCTACACCTTC. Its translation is CASSQDQGSNYGYTF.

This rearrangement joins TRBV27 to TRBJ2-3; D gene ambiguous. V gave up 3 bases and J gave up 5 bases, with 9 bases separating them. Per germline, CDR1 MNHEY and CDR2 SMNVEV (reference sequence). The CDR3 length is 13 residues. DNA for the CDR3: TGTGCCAGCAGTTTTCAGTGGGGAGATACGCAGTATTTT. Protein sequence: CASSFQWGDTQYF.

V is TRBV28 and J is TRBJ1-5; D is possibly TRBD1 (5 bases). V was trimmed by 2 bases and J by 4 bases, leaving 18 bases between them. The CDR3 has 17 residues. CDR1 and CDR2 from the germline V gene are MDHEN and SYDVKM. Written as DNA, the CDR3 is TGTGCCAGCAGTTTAAATCCCATGGGGACTGATAATCAGCCCCAGCATTTT. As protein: CASSLNPMGTDNQPQHF. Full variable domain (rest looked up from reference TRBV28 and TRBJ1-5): DVKVTQSSRYLVKRTGEKVFLECVQDMDHENMFWYRQDPGLGLRLIYFSYDVKMKEKGDIPEGYSVSREKKERFSLILESASTNQTSMYLCASSLNPMGTDNQPQHFGDGTRLSIL.

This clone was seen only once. CDR3 coding DNA: TGTGCCAGCAGTTTACCAGATACGCAGTATTTT. Its protein is CASSLPDTQYF. The chain recombines TRBV27 with TRBJ2-3; D not resolved. The V gene lost 2 bases and the J gene lost 4 bases, with 1 base spanning the gap. The germline CDR1 and CDR2 sequences are MNHEY and SMNVEV (reference sequence). The CDR3 is 11 residues long.

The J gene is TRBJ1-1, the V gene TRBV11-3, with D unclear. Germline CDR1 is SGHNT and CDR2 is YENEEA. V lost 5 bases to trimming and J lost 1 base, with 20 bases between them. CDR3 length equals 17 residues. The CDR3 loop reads CASSPLGEIGKNTEAFF. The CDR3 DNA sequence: TGTGCCAGCAGCCCCTTGGGTGAGATAGGGAAGAACACTGAAGCTTTCTTT.

DNA of the CDR3: TGCGCCAGCAGCCAAGTGGGGCAGGGGGTAAGAGACGGGGAGCTGTTTTTT. Translation: CASSQVGQGVRDGELFF. This chain uses TRBV4-1 with TRBJ2-2, with 7 bases identical to TRBD1. This CDR3 has 17 residues. Trimming at V came to 1 base and at J to 7 bases, leaving 12 bases not matched to a gene. Germline V gives CDR1 MGHRA, CDR2 YSYEKL.

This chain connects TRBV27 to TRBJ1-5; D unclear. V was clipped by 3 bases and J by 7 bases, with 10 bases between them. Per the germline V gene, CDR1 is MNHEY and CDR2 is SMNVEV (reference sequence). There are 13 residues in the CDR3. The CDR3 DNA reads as TGTGCCAGCAGTTTTGGGCAGTTCCAGCCCCAGCATTTT. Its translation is CASSFGQFQPQHF.

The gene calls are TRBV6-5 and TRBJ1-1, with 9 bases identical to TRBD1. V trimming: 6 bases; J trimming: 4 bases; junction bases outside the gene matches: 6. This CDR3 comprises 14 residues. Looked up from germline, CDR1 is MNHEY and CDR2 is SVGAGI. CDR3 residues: CASSLQGARTEAFF. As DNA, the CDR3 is TGTGCCAGCAGCCTACAGGGGGCCCGCACTGAAGCTTTCTTT.

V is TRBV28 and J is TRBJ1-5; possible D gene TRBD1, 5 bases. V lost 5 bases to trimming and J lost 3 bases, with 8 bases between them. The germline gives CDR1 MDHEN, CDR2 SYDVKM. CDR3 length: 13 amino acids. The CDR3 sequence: CASSGGYNQPQHF. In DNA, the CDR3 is TGTGCCAGCAGTGGGGGATACAATCAGCCCCAGCATTTT.

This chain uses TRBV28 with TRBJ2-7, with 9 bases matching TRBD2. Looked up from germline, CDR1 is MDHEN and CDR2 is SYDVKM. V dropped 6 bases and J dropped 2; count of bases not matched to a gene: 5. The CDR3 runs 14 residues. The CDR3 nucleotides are TGTGCCAGCAGACCAGCGGGAGGTACCTACGAGCAGTACTTC. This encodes CASRPAGGTYEQYF.

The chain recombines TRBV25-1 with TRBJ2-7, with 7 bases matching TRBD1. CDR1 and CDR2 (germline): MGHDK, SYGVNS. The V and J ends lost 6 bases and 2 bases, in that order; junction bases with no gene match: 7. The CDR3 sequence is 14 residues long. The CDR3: CASRETGVPYEQYF. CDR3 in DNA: TGTGCCAGCAGGGAAACAGGGGTACCCTACGAGCAGTACTTC.

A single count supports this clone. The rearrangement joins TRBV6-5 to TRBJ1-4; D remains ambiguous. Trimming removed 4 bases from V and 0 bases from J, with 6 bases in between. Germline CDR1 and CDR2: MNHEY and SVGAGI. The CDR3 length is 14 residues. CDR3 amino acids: CASSSKTTNEKLFF. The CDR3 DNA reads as TGTGCCAGCAGTTCGAAAACAACTAATGAAAAACTGTTTTTT.

The CDR3 reads CASSARESSYEQYF. Here the CDR3 DNA reads TGTGCCAGCAGTGCTCGGGAGAGCTCCTACGAGCAGTACTTC. The V and J genes are TRBV6-4 and TRBJ2-7, with D perhaps matching TRBD2 (6 bases). CDR1 is MRHNA and CDR2 is SNTAGT in the germline V gene. V lost 4 bases and J 0 bases, leaving 10 bases between the germline ends. The CDR3 covers 14 residues.